The sequence of this T cell receptor (beta chain) was determined in a study of OX40 agonist ivuxolimab in advanced cancers. Points from the study as a whole: At 0.1 to 3.0 mg/kg, clonal expansion of CD4+ and CD8+ blood T cells had occurred by week 6.

This table comes from immunoSEQ multiplex PCR, and its TCRdb copy is limited to in-frame clones, with some not included. There are tens of thousands of clones in the sample; around 89% occur only once, and approximately 9.9% lies in the top ten. Germline-derived CDR1 and CDR2 are SGHVS and FQNEAQ. V lost 5 bases and J 9 bases, leaving 26 bases between the germline ends. The CDR3 spans 17 residues. Concerning this clone itself: Its specificity is unknown.

This TCR was recovered from an adult with an advanced solid tumor such as melanoma, head and neck, liver or kidney cancer. The V call is TRBV7-8, the J call TRBJ1-5; weak D call: TRBD1 (6 bases). The sample was CD4+ or CD8+ T cells sorted from blood, taken in a trial of the OX40 agonist ivuxolimab. CDR3 in DNA: TGTGCCAGCAGCCCTAACGCGAGGGGGACACCGAAGGGGCCCCAGCATTTT. Translating it yields CASSPNARGTPKGPQHF.